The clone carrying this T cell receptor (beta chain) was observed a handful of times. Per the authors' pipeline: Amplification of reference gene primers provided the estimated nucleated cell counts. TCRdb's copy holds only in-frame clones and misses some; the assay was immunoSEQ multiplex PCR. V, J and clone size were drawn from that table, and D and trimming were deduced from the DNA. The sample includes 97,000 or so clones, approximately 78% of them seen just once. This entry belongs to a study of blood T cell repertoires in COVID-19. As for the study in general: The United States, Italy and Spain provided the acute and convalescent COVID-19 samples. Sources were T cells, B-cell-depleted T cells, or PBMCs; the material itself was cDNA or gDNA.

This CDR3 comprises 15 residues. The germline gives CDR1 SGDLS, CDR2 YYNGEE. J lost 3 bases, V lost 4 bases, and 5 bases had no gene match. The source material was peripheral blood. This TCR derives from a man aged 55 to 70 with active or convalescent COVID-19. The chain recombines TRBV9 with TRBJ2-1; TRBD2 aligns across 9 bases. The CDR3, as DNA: TGTGCCAGCAGCAGATTAGCGGGGGACTACAATGAGCAGTTCTTC. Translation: CASSRLAGDYNEQFF.